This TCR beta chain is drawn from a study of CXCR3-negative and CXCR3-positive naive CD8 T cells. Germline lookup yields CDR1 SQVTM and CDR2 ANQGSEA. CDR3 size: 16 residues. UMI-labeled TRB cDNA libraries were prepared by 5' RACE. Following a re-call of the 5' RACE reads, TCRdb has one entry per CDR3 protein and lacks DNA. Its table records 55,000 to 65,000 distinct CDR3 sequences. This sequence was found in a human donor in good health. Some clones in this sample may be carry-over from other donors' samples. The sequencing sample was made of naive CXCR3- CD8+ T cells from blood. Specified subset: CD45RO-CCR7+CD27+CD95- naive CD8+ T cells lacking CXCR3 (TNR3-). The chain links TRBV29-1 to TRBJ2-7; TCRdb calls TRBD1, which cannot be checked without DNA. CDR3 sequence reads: CSVEDRRAGRAYEQYF.